A single sample gave rise to the 5 T cell receptor beta chains below, sequenced in a study of immune evolution from preneoplasia to lung adenocarcinoma. Using immunoSEQ multiplex PCR, the repertoire was profiled, and TCRdb retains in-frame clones only, with some absent. The repertoire holds over 5,000 clones, with around 80% as singletons. What was sequenced was FFPE invasive lung adenocarcinoma tissue. These receptors all stem from a person in their fifties or sixties with lung adenocarcinoma.

The chain uses TRBV5-1 and TRBJ2-7, with D uncertain. Trimming cost V 0 bases and J 3 bases, with 13 bases left between them. The CDR3 runs to 15 residues. Germline CDR1 reads SGHRS; CDR2 reads YFSETQ. The CDR3 DNA reads as TGCGCCAGCAGCTTGGGCGGTTGGGGAAACTACGAGCAGTACTTC. The encoded protein is CASSLGGWGNYEQYF.

A single count supports this clone. The rearrangement links TRBV5-4 to TRBJ1-1; tentatively, D is TRBD1 (6 bases). Germline V CDR1 and CDR2: SGHNT, YYREEE (reference sequence). The CDR3 sequence is 15 residues long. Trimming left V 4 bases short and J 0 bases short, with 13 bases between. This chain's CDR3 is CASSHYDRLNTEAFF. Written as DNA, the CDR3 is TGTGCCAGCAGCCATTATGACAGGTTGAACACTGAAGCTTTCTTT.

This chain joins TRBV7-2 and TRBJ1-5, with D unresolved. This CDR3 comprises 14 residues. Germline assignment: CDR1 SGHTA and CDR2 FQGNSA. Trimming removed 3 bases at V and 4 bases at J, with 10 bases between. The CDR3 DNA sequence: TGTGCCAGCAGCTTCACTCAGGTTAATCAGCCCCAGCATTTT. Its protein product is CASSFTQVNQPQHF. Looking up the rest from reference TRBV7-2 and TRBJ1-5 gives the full variable domain: GAGVSQSPSNKVTEKGKDVELRCDPISGHTALYWYRQSLGQGLEFLIYFQGNSAPDKSGLPSDRFSAERTGGSVSTLTIQRTQQEDSAVYLCASSFTQVNQPQHFGDGTRLSIL.

The chain is built from TRBV6-5 and TRBJ2-2; D could derive from TRBD1 or TRBD2 (7 bases each). Deletions cut 6 bases from V and 2 bases from J, with 13 bases between. CDR1 is MNHEY and CDR2 is SVGAGI in the germline V gene. The CDR3 is 15 residues long. In DNA form, the CDR3 reads TGTGCCAGCAGAGCGGGACAGCGAAACACCGGGGAGCTGTTTTTT. Protein: CASRAGQRNTGELFF.

V gene TRBV7-9 combines with J gene TRBJ2-6; the match to TRBD1 covers 8 bases. The CDR3 contains 19 residues. Germline CDR1 SEHNR, CDR2 FQNEAQ (reference sequence). After removal of 5 bases from V and 0 bases from J, the junction contained 12 bases not matched to a gene. The CDR3 bases are TGTGCCAGCAGCCCAAGAGGGACAGGTTTGGACTCTGGGGCCAACGTCCTGACTTTC. It codes for CASSPRGTGLDSGANVLTF.